This paragraph reports one T cell receptor (beta chain). The record originates from a study of T cell changes during pregnancy in multiple sclerosis. The table came from immunoSEQ multiplex PCR; TCRdb's copy has only in-frame clones and leaves some out. The sample has some 57,000 clones, more than 80% seen once; the top ten hold around 0.85%. CDR3 size: 15 residues. CDR1 and CDR2 (germline): ENHRY, SYGVKD. The J segment lost 2 bases and the V segment lost 6 bases, leaving 6 bases of the junction unmatched. The source material was peripheral blood, sampled in the first trimester of pregnancy. This clonotype was obtained from a female donor in good health, enrolled as a control in a pregnancy study. The rearrangement links TRBV10-3 to TRBJ2-7; 11 nucleotides agree with TRBD2. CDR3 nucleotide sequence: TGTGCCATCAGCGCTAGCGGGGGGTCCACCTACGAGCAGTACTTC. It translates to CAISASGGSTYEQYF.